This T cell receptor beta chain stems from a study of vaccination and CD4 T cells after COVID-19. Study-level background: Overlapping spike peptides served as the stimulus for the cells. These peptides came from SARS-CoV-2 and from the common cold coronaviruses HCoV-NL63, HCoV-OC43 and HCoV-229E. Points from the study as a whole: From about 20 to 38, the median of SARS-CoV-2-reactive clonotypes rose without reaching significance.

The assay that was used to sequence DNA from cultured CD4+ T cells was the Oncomine TCR Beta short-read assay. DNA came from CD4+ T cells after culture. One entry per CDR3 protein, called by TCRdb with MiXCR from the PCR reads. The repertoire holds about 23,000 distinct CDR3 sequences, with around 37% as singletons. As for time point: late sampling 161 to 241 days after vaccination in a few convalescent patients. Treatment noted: approximately nine-day PBMC culture with coronavirus spike peptide pools or control peptides (ViraFEST assay). Half-medium replacement with fresh IL-2 medium took place on days 3 and 7. V lost 6 bases, J lost 4 bases, and 6 bases stayed unmatched. There are 13 residues in the CDR3. Germline V gives CDR1 DFQATT, CDR2 SNEGSKA (reference sequence). In its sample, this clonotype ranks as medium-sized. The antigen is not known.

The sample in question was CD4+ T cells from blood, cultured in vitro, obtained about 7 months after SARS-CoV-2 vaccination. The chain carries TRBV20-1 and TRBJ2-5; 9 bases fit TRBD1. The origin of this receptor is a human donor who had recovered from COVID-19. The CDR3 DNA reads TGCAGTGCAGGACAGGGGAATGTAGAGACCCAGTACTTC. Protein product: CSAGQGNVETQYF.